This TCR beta chain was documented in a study of shared clonotypes between healthy human individuals. Across the whole study: A donor's plate count was three for CD4 naive and three for CD4 memory; CD8 naive had two and CD8 memory one.

Study results and caveats: It was observed that roughly 5.1% of naive CD4 clonotypes were shared across a few donors.

Some clones are missing from TCRdb's copy, which holds only in-frame ones; the method was immunoSEQ multiplex PCR. The sample lists around 2.1 million clones; 85% to 95% were seen once. The naive CD8 subset, CD45RO-negative cells positively selected for CCR7, excluded terminally differentiated effector memory CD45RA+ cells. Comments on this clone: The antigen is unknown.

The TCR comes from a man between 18 and 35 years old in good health. Some clones in this sample may be carry-over from other donors' samples. Sequencing used naive CD8+ T cells from PBMCs.

The CDR3, as DNA: TGTGCCAGCAGTTTGATAGGGACCCACGAGCAGTACTTC. This translates into CASSLIGTHEQYF. The chain uses TRBV28 and TRBJ2-7; TRBD1 or TRBD2 may be the D gene (5 bases each). CDR1 and CDR2 (germline): MDHEN, SYDVKM. V dropped 3 bases and J dropped 5 bases, with 11 bases sitting between them. The CDR3 sequence is 13 residues long.